This T cell receptor beta chain was observed in a study of T cell repertoires in cytomegalovirus infection. Study-wide context: CMV infection and matching HLA type were both indicated by public TCR beta signatures. Notes on the study in general: Public TCR beta family frequency separated CMV-and-HLA carriers, including in an independent cohort. HLA-C-restricted CMV clonotypes gave the most frequent clonotype in two of eight donors.

V dropped 1 base and J dropped 7; count of bases not matched to a gene: 16. This CDR3 has 17 amino acids. About this clonotype itself: Its antigen remains unidentified.

TCRdb processed the reads anew with MiXCR; each CDR3 protein has one entry. The sample consists of fewer than 700,000 distinct CDR3 sequences, approximately 24% of them appearing once. Sequencing was done on a sample of CD8+ T cells from PBMCs. V usage is TRBV12-3 or TRBV12-4 and J usage is TRBJ2-7; 7 nucleotides line up with TRBD2. The clonotype originates from a human donor in good health (CMV status not recorded). Some clones in this sample may be carry-over from other donors' samples. This chain's CDR3 is CASSLGTSGTAKEEQYV. DNA of the CDR3: TGTGCCAGCAGTTTAGGGACCAGCGGGACGGCAAAGGAGGAGCAGTACGTC.